This TCR beta chain is from a study of blood T cell repertoires in acute mononucleosis (TCRdb year 2020). In terms of the full investigation: Acute-phase samples were taken within 2 weeks of symptom onset, representing the primary response. A mean blood EBV load of around 4 log10 genome copies per million B cells was observed during acute infection, and a mean blood EBV load of around 2.6 was observed at convalescence. During acute infection, mean YVL-BR-specific and GLC-BM-specific cells made up about 2% and 1% of blood CD8 T cells.

With regard to this clone: This likely stems from a read error, as it lies one base from a far larger clone.

Overall study results and their limits: Just about 9% of the unique acute clonotypes remained in convalescence, but these persisting clonotypes accounted for most of the response, and new, diverse de novo clonotypes seemingly replaced the other acute clonotypes. Low acute-to-convalescent clonotype overlap might partly reflect sampling error, because only a fraction of each donor's blood was analyzed. With just three donors in the cohort, the group averages were based on very few individuals. GLC-BM selection appeared to involve both chains, including public TCRbeta motifs on BV14-BJ2 and BV20-BJ1 alongside a TCRalpha motif on AV5-AJ31.

The sample's time point, from its label and the paper: acute infectious mononucleosis, at clinical presentation within 2 weeks of symptom onset (visit 1). CD8 T cell responses to two immunodominant EBV epitopes, BRLF1 109 (YVL-BR) and BMLF1 280 (GLC-BM), were tracked in the study over primary infection. A positive serum heterophile antibody test and EBV viral capsid antigen-specific IgM indicated primary EBV infection. Magnetic positive selection (MACS) was first used to enrich total CD8 T cells from PBMCs. A FACSAria III was used to sort live CD3+ CD8+ tetramer+ cells to a purity above 95%. Cells were sorted with a PE-conjugated tetramer loaded with the BMLF1 280-288 peptide. At both acute infection and convalescence, EBV epitope-specific CD8 T cells were tetramer-sorted, and the TCR repertoires of those cells were deep-sequenced directly ex vivo. The donors were a few individuals between about 18 and 30 years old who had clinical acute infectious mononucleosis along with laboratory evidence of primary EBV infection. Heparinized peripheral blood was collected once when donors presented clinically with mononucleosis symptoms and a second time roughly 6 months afterward. PBMCs were isolated by Ficoll-Paque density gradient centrifugation.

For TCR profiling, total RNA from no fewer than 9,000 sorted tetramer+ CD8 T cells was reverse transcribed into cDNA. PCR with primers that anneal to V and J regions amplified CDR3 regions and added unique molecular identifiers to track templates. The immunoSEQ platform, including its sequencing and error-correction standards, was used to profile TCRalpha and TCRbeta chains. On the authors' methods: Clonal copy numbers were corrected for sequencing and PCR errors, and CDR3s were defined per IMGT conventions. Analysis was restricted to productive rearrangements and performed with immunoSEQ Analyzer versions 2.0 and 3.0, while gene-pairing frequencies underwent further processing in Microsoft Excel. V-J pairings were visualized as Circos plots, and CDR3 motifs were found with MEME plus a custom motifSearch program. The probability of generation of TCR sequences was calculated using the OLGA algorithm. Clonotypes found at both visits were termed persistent, clonotypes found only in the acute phase were termed nonpersistent, and clonotypes found only at convalescence were termed de novo. A public TCR was defined as an amino acid clonotype used by more than one donor. The table comes from immuneACCESS by way of TCRdb, which keeps in-frame sequences with V and J called. Part of the clones is missing from these tables; in studies checked, under half for an unresolved V gene and the rest for unknown reasons. The V and J calls and clone size come from that table; D and trimming were worked out from the DNA. In this sample the table shows 1,200 to 1,500 clones, less than 30% of which occur a single time. The ten largest clones take up about half of the sample.

The CDR3 runs 13 amino acids, cysteine and phenylalanine included. CDR3 DNA only is kept here, 39 bases in frame from base 1. Between the V and J ends, shortened by 6 bases and 1 base respectively, the junction contains 12 bases. Taken from the germline V gene, the CDR1 and CDR2 loops are SQVTM and ANQGSEA. This receptor was obtained from a woman in her late teens or twenties with infectious mononucleosis caused by EBV. This chain is built from TRBV29-1 and TRBJ1-1; TRBD1 is possibly the D segment (5 matching bases). The specimen comprised EBV GLC epitope tetramer+ CD8+ T cells sorted from PBMCs, sampled during acute infectious mononucleosis. The sample's cell subset or site, from its label and the paper: CD8 T cells binding tetramer with EBV BMLF1 280-288 peptide (GLC-BM). The DNA reads as follows: TGCAGCGTGGGGGAACAGGCGAACACTGAAGCTTTCTTT. Translated, this is CSVGEQANTEAFF.